The 17 T cell receptor beta chains below come from one sample, sequenced in a study of response to subunit inactivated influenza vaccine. TCRdb re-analysed the RT-PCR reads in MiXCR, keeping a single row per CDR3 protein. The table records around 200,000 distinct CDR3 sequences, nearly 9.5% of them present only once. Specimen: non-naive T cells sorted from PBMCs, collected on the day of vaccination. These TCRs come from a man aged 50 to 59 who received an inactivated influenza vaccine.

There are a few counts of this clonotype. The CDR3 coding sequence is TGTGCCAGCAGTTTACTGGGGCTTGGTCAGCCCCAGCATTTT. This encodes CASSLLGLGQPQHF. The V and J genes are TRBV28 and TRBJ1-5; tentatively, D is TRBD1 (5 bases). From germline, CDR1 is MDHEN and CDR2 SYDVKM. Trimming stripped 2 bases from V and 6 bases from J, with 11 bases between. There are 14 residues in the CDR3.

This clonotype appeared a few times. This chain uses TRBV11-1 with TRBJ2-1, with D maybe TRBD2 (6 bases). Germline CDR1 is SGHAT and CDR2 is FQDESV (reference sequence). Trimming shortened V by 5 bases and J by 4 bases, and 24 bases separated the two germline ends. The CDR3 extends over 18 amino acids. CDR3 loop: CASSLPFRLAGMYNEQFF. The CDR3 nucleotides read TGTGCCAGCAGCCTACCCTTCCGGCTGGCGGGGATGTACAATGAGCAGTTCTTC.

This clonotype was found a few times. This chain joins TRBV12-3 or TRBV12-4 and TRBJ2-5; D not resolved. This CDR3 has 14 amino acids. The germline V and J ends were trimmed by 5 bases and 5 bases, with 15 bases remaining between them. CDR3 protein: CASSARRLRETQYF. CDR3 sequence (DNA): TGTGCCAGCAGTGCCAGACGGCTCCGGGAGACCCAGTACTTC.

This clonotype was seen repeatedly, ten times or more. The rearrangement links TRBV7-2 to TRBJ2-7, with D possibly being TRBD1 or TRBD2 (6 bases each). The germline CDR1 and CDR2 sequences are SGHTA and FQGNSA. The length of the CDR3 is 15 residues. V gave up 5 bases and J gave up 3 bases, with 17 bases separating them. The CDR3: CASSTGRIGVYEQYF. The CDR3, as DNA: TGTGCCAGCAGCACAGGGAGGATAGGGGTCTACGAGCAGTACTTC.

This clonotype was recorded at least ten times. The chain employs TRBV6-2 or TRBV6-3 and TRBJ1-1; no clear D. The CDR3 loop spans 14 amino acids. The germline V gene has CDR1 MNHEY and CDR2 SVGEGT. V lost 7 bases to trimming and J lost 6 bases, with 18 bases between them. The CDR3 region has the DNA TGTGCCAGCACCCTGAATCGGGGAGTCTCTGAAGCTTTCTTT. This sequence encodes CASTLNRGVSEAFF.

The chain has TRBV6-5 and TRBJ1-4, with D hard to call. CDR1 and CDR2 (germline): MNHEY, SVGAGI. The CDR3 totals 14 residues. Trimming stripped 0 bases from V and 10 bases from J, with 12 bases between. Here the CDR3 DNA reads TGTGCCAGCAGTTACTCGACCCTGCCCGGAAAACTGTTTTTT. Amino acid sequence: CASSYSTLPGKLFF.

V is TRBV11-2 and J is TRBJ1-3; no clear D gene. The CDR3 runs 15 residues. Trimming took off 5 bases at V and 4 bases at J, with 15 bases between the two ends. Germline V CDR1 and CDR2: SGHAT, FQNNGV. CDR3: CASSAKSGNGNTIYF. The CDR3 nucleotides are TGTGCCAGCAGCGCCAAGTCTGGAAACGGAAACACCATATATTTT.

This clonotype has at least ten counts. The chain joins TRBV2 to TRBJ2-7; weak D call: TRBD1 (5 bases). The CDR3 has 12 residues. V was clipped by 8 bases and J by 7 bases, with 15 bases between them. Germline assignment: CDR1 SNHLY and CDR2 FYNNEI. CDR3 amino acids: CASGRRVGEQYF. CDR3 DNA: TGTGCCAGCGGGCGCAGGGTTGGTGAGCAGTACTTC.

V is TRBV9 and J is TRBJ1-2; possibly TRBD1 for D (5 bases). The V gene's germline CDR1 is SGDLS and CDR2 YYNGEE. The CDR3 is 16 residues long. V was cut by 0 bases and J by 0 bases, with 12 bases left in between. The CDR3 DNA follows: TGTGCCAGCAGCGTAGATGGAGGGGAAACTAACTATGGCTACACCTTC. Its translation: CASSVDGGETNYGYTF. Full variable domain (remainder filled in from reference TRBV9 and TRBJ1-2): DSGVTQTPKHLITATGQRVTLRCSPRSGDLSVYWYQQSLDQGLQFLIQYYNGEERAKGNILERFSAQQFPDLHSELNLSSLELGDSALYFCASSVDGGETNYGYTFGSGTRLTVV.

The genes are TRBV3-1 and TRBJ2-3; TRBD1 agrees at 7 bases. The trim removed 4 bases at V and 2 bases at J, leaving 3 bases unmatched. CDR1 is LGHDT, CDR2 YNNKEL, per germline (reference sequence). The CDR3 is 14 residues long. This CDR3 is CASSLTGDTDTQYF. DNA of the CDR3: TGTGCCAGCAGCCTAACAGGGGACACAGATACGCAGTATTTT.

The table lists this clonotype with a few counts. The CDR3 coding sequence is TGTGCCAGCGGGGGACTAGCGGAGGGCAATGAGCAGTTCTTC. Translated: CASGGLAEGNEQFF. This chain uses TRBV2 with TRBJ2-1, with TRBD2 matching over 11 bases. This CDR3 is 14 amino acids long. The V segment lost 8 bases and the J segment 6 bases; nucleotides outside the gene matches: 6. Per the germline V gene, CDR1 is SNHLY and CDR2 is FYNNEI.

A few counts support this clonotype. The genes are TRBV6-2 or TRBV6-3 and TRBJ1-3; tentatively, D is TRBD1 (6 bases). Germline loops: CDR1 MNHEY, CDR2 SVGEGT. Trimming shortened V by 6 bases and J by 3 bases, and 12 bases separated the two germline ends. This CDR3 is 14 amino acids long. For the CDR3, the DNA is TGTGCCAGCAGACGTCAGGGGAATGGAAACACCATATATTTT. Translated, it gives CASRRQGNGNTIYF.

The chain is built from TRBV20-1 and TRBJ1-5; D is unresolved. The germline V and J ends were trimmed by 0 bases and 0 bases, with 15 bases remaining between them. The CDR3 has 17 residues. Looked up from germline, CDR1 is DFQATT and CDR2 is SNEGSKA (reference sequence). In nucleotides, the CDR3 is TGCAGTGCTAGAGATTTTAAAGGATTCCTTAGCAATCAGCCCCAGCATTTT. Encoded protein: CSARDFKGFLSNQPQHF.

This clonotype was counted many times. This sequence joins TRBV5-1 and TRBJ2-7; D ambiguous. This CDR3 has 13 amino acids. Deletions cut 0 bases from V and 3 bases from J, with 7 bases between. Germline CDR1 SGHRS, CDR2 YFSETQ. The DNA for the CDR3 is TGCGCCAGCAGCTTGGATGGCAACTACGAGCAGTACTTC. It is translated as CASSLDGNYEQYF.

This clonotype was seen only a few times. The rearrangement links TRBV28 to TRBJ2-1, with no clear D. V was clipped by 6 bases and J by 6 bases, with 12 bases between them. Germline V gene sequence: CDR1 MDHEN, CDR2 SYDVKM. This CDR3 is 13 amino acids long. The CDR3 DNA reads as TGTGCCAGCAGGAAAACCTGGGGCAATGAGCAGTTCTTC. It specifies CASRKTWGNEQFF.

This clonotype was found many times. The chain links TRBV12-3 or TRBV12-4 to TRBJ2-7, with TRBD2 identical over 7 bases. The CDR3 has 14 amino acids. The junction had 12 bases not matched to a gene; V was cut back by 7 bases and J by 6 bases. The CDR3 DNA sequence: TGTGCCAGCAACAAGGGGACGGGGGGTGGCGAGCAGTACTTC. Its translation is CASNKGTGGGEQYF.

The chain couples TRBV20-1 to TRBJ2-1; 9 bases line up with TRBD1. The CDR3 is 14 amino acids. Trimming cost V 3 bases and J 3 bases; bases outside gene matches: 3. The germline CDR1 and CDR2 sequences are DFQATT and SNEGSKA (reference sequence). The CDR3 here is CSARSGQGYNEQFF. CDR3 DNA sequence: TGCAGTGCTAGGTCGGGACAGGGCTACAATGAGCAGTTCTTC.